One sample yielded the 19 T cell receptor beta chains listed below, sequenced in a study of blood T cell repertoires in COVID-19. TCRdb's table, derived via immunoSEQ multiplex PCR, lists solely in-frame clones and lacks some. The table lists about 350,000 clones, almost 90% of them singletons, with 1% in the top ten. Sequencing was carried out using PBMCs or T cells enriched from blood (not recorded which). The receptor source for this set is a woman aged 30 to 39 who had been exposed to COVID-19.

This chain connects TRBV19 to TRBJ2-1; TRBD1 might be the D (6 bases). The germline V gene encodes CDR1 LNHDA and CDR2 SQIVND (reference sequence). This CDR3 comprises 18 residues. Trimming removed 2 bases from V and 5 bases from J, with 22 bases in between. The CDR3 DNA reads as TGTGCCAGTAGTATACCTCAGAGGGGGACCTATAATCACAATGAGCAGTTCTTC. It codes for CASSIPQRGTYNHNEQFF. Supplemented by reference TRBV19 and TRBJ2-1, the full variable domain reads DGGITQSPKYLFRKEGQNVTLSCEQNLNHDAMYWYRQDPGQGLRLIYYSQIVNDFQKGDIAEGYSVSREKKESFPLTVTSAQKNPTAFYLCASSIPQRGTYNHNEQFFGPGTRLTVL.

Regarding this clone: Germline is not matched at one junction end, which may reflect a read error. The chain is built from TRBV4-1 and TRBJ2-2; 9 bases fit TRBD1. Germline V gene data show CDR1 as MGHRA and CDR2 as YSYEKL. This CDR3 spans 17 amino acids. The CDR3 here is CASSQGFRDRVYRGAVF. The CDR3, as DNA: TGCGCCAGCAGCCAAGGTTTCCGGGACAGGGTGTACCGGGGAGCTGTTTTT.

This clone was counted a few times. The V and J genes are TRBV5-1 and TRBJ1-4, with 7 bases that match TRBD1. The V segment lost 0 bases and the J segment 7 bases; nucleotides outside the gene matches: 9. The CDR3 is 16 residues long. Germline V gene lookup returns CDR1 SGHRS and CDR2 YFSETQ. The CDR3 DNA reads as TGCGCCAGCAGCTTGGGGGGACAGAGCCTGGGTGAAAAACTGTTTTTT. It yields the protein CASSLGGQSLGEKLFF.

This chain links TRBV10-2 with TRBJ2-7, with D possibly being TRBD2 (5 bases). The CDR3 totals 15 residues. Trimming stripped 8 bases from V and 0 bases from J, with 17 bases between. Germline V CDR1 and CDR2: WSHSY, SAAADI. CDR3 sequence: CASRPGSENSYEQYF. CDR3 nucleotide sequence: TGCGCCAGCCGCCCTGGGAGCGAAAACTCCTACGAGCAGTACTTC.

The rearrangement links TRBV14 to TRBJ2-7, with TRBD1 identical over 12 bases. V lost 4 bases, J lost 5 bases, and 9 bases stayed unmatched. The CDR3 contains 16 residues. Per germline, CDR1 SGHDN and CDR2 FVKESK. The CDR3, as DNA: TGTGCCAGCAGCCCACTTTGGGGGACAGGGGGCGACGAGCAGTACTTC. Translating it yields CASSPLWGTGGDEQYF.

This chain links TRBV11-2 with TRBJ2-2; 8 bases fit TRBD2. V lost 5 bases, J lost 7 bases, and 9 bases stayed unmatched. This CDR3 is 15 amino acids long. CDR1 is SGHAT, CDR2 FQNNGV, per germline. The CDR3, as DNA: TGTGCCAGCAGCCTCGGCCTACTAGCGGACGGGGAGCTGTTTTTT. This encodes CASSLGLLADGELFF.

In this sample, this clone turned up once. This sequence joins TRBV7-9 and TRBJ2-1; TRBD2 is a possible D gene (6 bases). The CDR3 is 17 residues long. Deletions cut 3 bases from V and 4 bases from J, with 19 bases between. CDR1 and CDR2 from the germline V gene are SEHNR and FQNEAQ (reference sequence). In DNA, the CDR3 is TGTGCCAGCAGCTTTGGGGTACGGCTAGCGACATACAATGAGCAGTTCTTC. Translation gives CASSFGVRLATYNEQFF.

The CDR3 region is CASSMVSGITDTQYF. As DNA, the CDR3 is TGTGCCAGTAGTATGGTTAGCGGGATAACAGATACGCAGTATTTT. The rearrangement links TRBV19 to TRBJ2-3, with 8 bases that match TRBD2. CDR3 length: 15 residues. With V trimmed by 3 bases and J by 3 bases, 5 bases remained unmatched. The germline CDR1 and CDR2 sequences are LNHDA and SQIVND (reference sequence).

The rearrangement links TRBV6-5 to TRBJ2-7; tentatively, D is TRBD2 (7 bases). CDR3 size: 15 residues. V was trimmed by 2 bases and J by 6 bases, leaving 17 bases between them. Germline V CDR1 and CDR2: MNHEY, SVGAGI. CDR3 nucleotide sequence: TGTGCCAGCAGTTACGTCACGGGTCGGGGGGCCGAGCAGTACTTC. This translates into CASSYVTGRGAEQYF.

The chain uses TRBV5-1 and TRBJ2-3, with 14 bases aligning to TRBD2. This CDR3 comprises 20 residues. V dropped 3 bases and J dropped 1; count of bases not matched to a gene: 13. CDR1 SGHRS and CDR2 YFSETQ come from the germline V gene. The CDR3 nucleotides read TGCGCCAGCAGCTCGGGGACACCGCCGGGACTAGCGGGAGGCACAGATACGCAGTATTTT. Translation gives CASSSGTPPGLAGGTDTQYF.

This chain links TRBV10-3 with TRBJ1-4; tentatively, D is TRBD1 (5 bases). The CDR3 consists of 12 residues. The germline CDR1 and CDR2 sequences are ENHRY and SYGVKD. V was clipped by 10 bases and J by 6 bases, with 12 bases between them. The CDR3 DNA sequence: TGTGCCACCCAGGGTAAGGATGAAAAACTGTTTTTT. As protein: CATQGKDEKLFF.

V gene TRBV5-4 combines with J gene TRBJ1-4; D is unresolved. V was shortened by 4 bases and J by 11 bases, with 15 bases between the two germline ends. The germline gives CDR1 SGHNT, CDR2 YYREEE (reference sequence). This CDR3 is built from 13 residues. The CDR3 here is CASSGEGLRKLFF. CDR3 sequence (DNA): TGTGCCAGCAGCGGGGAGGGATTGCGGAAACTGTTTTTT.

This clone was seen once. The genes are TRBV9 and TRBJ2-1; D unresolved. V was clipped by 4 bases and J by 3 bases, with 14 bases between them. CDR1 SGDLS and CDR2 YYNGEE come from the germline V gene. This CDR3 spans 15 amino acids. The CDR3 region is CASSLHRVHYNEQFF. The DNA of the CDR3 is TGTGCCAGCAGCCTTCACCGGGTTCACTACAATGAGCAGTTCTTC.

The sample holds one count of this clone. The chain is built from TRBV21-1 and TRBJ1-2. TRBV21-1 is recorded as a pseudogene. The CDR3 contains 14 residues. The CDR3 region has the DNA TGTGCCAGCAGCAAAGCGGCGAGGAGGGATGGCTACACCTTC. Translated: CASSKAARRDGYTF.

On this clone: Other DNA sequences in the same sample also yield this CDR3. In DNA form, the CDR3 reads TGCGCCAGCAGCTTGGGACAGATATATGGCTACACCTTC. Amino acid sequence: CASSLGQIYGYTF. V gene TRBV5-1 combines with J gene TRBJ1-2, with a possible D match to TRBD1 (5 bases). The CDR3 is made up of 13 amino acids. Between the trimmed V and J ends, which lost 0 bases and 5 bases, there was a span of 8 bases. Germline values: CDR1 SGHRS, CDR2 YFSETQ.

The gene calls are TRBV27 and TRBJ2-1, with TRBD2 identical over 9 bases. There are 16 residues in the CDR3. Germline CDR1 MNHEY, CDR2 SMNVEV (reference sequence). The J segment lost 0 bases and the V segment lost 5 bases, leaving 5 bases of the junction unmatched. This CDR3 reads CASSSLSGSSYNEQFF. The CDR3 DNA sequence: TGTGCCAGCAGTAGCCTTAGCGGGAGCTCCTACAATGAGCAGTTCTTC.

The chain employs TRBV6-1 and TRBJ2-5, with 16 nucleotides matching TRBD2. The ends lost 1 base at V and 5 bases at J; junction bases unmatched: 22. Germline assignment: CDR1 MNHNS and CDR2 SASEGT. The CDR3 loop spans 23 amino acids. CDR3: CASSEDSGKSRGPGLAGGETQYF. The CDR3 DNA reads TGTGCCAGCAGTGAAGATTCGGGAAAGAGCAGAGGACCGGGACTAGCGGGGGGGGAGACCCAGTACTTC.

The rearrangement links TRBV6-5 to TRBJ1-4; tentative D call: TRBD1 (6 bases). CDR3 size: 15 residues. Germline CDR1 reads MNHEY; CDR2 reads SVGAGI. V gave up 8 bases and J gave up 5 bases, with 18 bases separating them. CDR3: CASEGGGAGNEKLFF. The CDR3 nucleotides are TGTGCCAGCGAGGGGGGAGGGGCGGGGAATGAAAAACTGTTTTTT.

The chain couples TRBV5-6 to TRBJ1-6; 7 bases match TRBD1. The V and J ends lost 0 bases and 9 bases, in that order; junction bases with no gene match: 3. The CDR3 has 14 amino acids. Germline CDR1 and CDR2: SGHDT and YYEEEE. This CDR3 reads CASSLGQGVSPLHF. DNA of the CDR3: TGTGCCAGCAGCTTGGGTCAGGGGGTTTCACCCCTCCACTTT. Drawing the rest from reference TRBV5-6 and TRBJ1-6, the complete variable domain is DAGVTQSPTHLIKTRGQQVTLRCSPKSGHDTVSWYQQALGQGPQFIFQYYEEEERQRGNFPDRFSGHQFPNYSSELNVNALLLGDSALYLCASSLGQGVSPLHFGNGTRLTVT.